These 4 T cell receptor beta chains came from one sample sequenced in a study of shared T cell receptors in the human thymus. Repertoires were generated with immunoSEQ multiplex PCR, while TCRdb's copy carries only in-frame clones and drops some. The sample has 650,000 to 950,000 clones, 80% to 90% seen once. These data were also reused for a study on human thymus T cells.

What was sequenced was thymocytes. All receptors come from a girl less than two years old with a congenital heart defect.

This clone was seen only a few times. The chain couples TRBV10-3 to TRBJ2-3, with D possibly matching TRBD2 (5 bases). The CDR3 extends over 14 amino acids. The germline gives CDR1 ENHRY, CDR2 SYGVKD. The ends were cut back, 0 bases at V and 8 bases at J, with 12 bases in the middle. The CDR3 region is CAISESTGVGTQYF. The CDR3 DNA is TGTGCCATCAGTGAGTCGACCGGGGTGGGTACGCAGTATTTT.

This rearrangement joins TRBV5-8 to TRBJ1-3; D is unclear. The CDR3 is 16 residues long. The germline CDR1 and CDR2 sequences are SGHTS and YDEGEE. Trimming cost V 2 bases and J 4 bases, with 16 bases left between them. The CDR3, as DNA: TGTGCCAGCAGCTTATTCCCCGAGCCCGGGGGAAACACCATATATTTT. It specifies CASSLFPEPGGNTIYF.

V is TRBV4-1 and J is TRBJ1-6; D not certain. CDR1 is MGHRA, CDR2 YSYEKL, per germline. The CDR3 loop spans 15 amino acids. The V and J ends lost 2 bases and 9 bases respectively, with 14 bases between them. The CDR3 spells CASSQRSARSSPLHF. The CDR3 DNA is TGCGCCAGCAGCCAACGTTCAGCAAGGAGTTCACCCCTCCACTTT.

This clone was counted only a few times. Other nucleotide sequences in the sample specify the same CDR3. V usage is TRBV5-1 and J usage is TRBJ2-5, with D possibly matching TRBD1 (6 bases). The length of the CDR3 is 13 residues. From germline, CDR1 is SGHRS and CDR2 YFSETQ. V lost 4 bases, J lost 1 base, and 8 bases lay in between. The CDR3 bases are TGCGCCAGCAGCCCGGACAGCCAAGAGACCCAGTACTTC. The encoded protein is CASSPDSQETQYF. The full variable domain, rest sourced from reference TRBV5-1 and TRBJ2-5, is KAGVTQTPRYLIKTRGQQVTLSCSPISGHRSVSWYQQTPGQGLQFLFEYFSETQRNKGNFPGRFSGRQFSNSRSEMNVSTLELGDSALYLCASSPDSQETQYFGPGTRLLVL.